These 4 T cell receptor beta chains were sequenced from one sample in a study of T-cell reconstitution after alpha-beta-depleted transplantation in children. It was with unique molecular identifiers that the TCRbeta library was prepared. TCRdb redid the calling of the PCR reads with MiXCR, one entry per CDR3 protein. The sample carries 300,000 to 400,000 distinct CDR3 sequences, 16% recorded once. Source: PBMCs, mostly from graft donor cells, taken 360 days after TCRalphabeta/CD19-depleted stem cell transplant. The receptor source for this set is a male patient aged 2 to 10 who had a stem cell transplant for acute lymphoblastic leukemia, so the T cells may come from the graft donor.

This clonotype appeared many times. The V and J genes are TRBV20-1 and TRBJ2-7; tentatively, D is TRBD1 (5 bases). Germline CDR1 is DFQATT and CDR2 is SNEGSKA (reference sequence). With 2 bases removed from V and 3 bases from J, the gap between germline ends came to 5 bases. This CDR3 comprises 11 residues. The DNA for the CDR3 is TGCAGTGCTAGACAGGGCTACGAGCAGTACTTC. Translation: CSARQGYEQYF.

V is TRBV27 and J is TRBJ2-6; D gene uncertain. Per the germline V gene, CDR1 is MNHEY and CDR2 is SMNVEV (reference sequence). CDR3 length: 14 amino acids. V lost 6 bases, J lost 4 bases, and 10 bases lay in between. The CDR3 sequence: CASSGFLGANVLTF. In nucleotides, the CDR3 is TGTGCCAGCAGCGGGTTTTTGGGGGCCAACGTCCTGACTTTC. The full variable domain, its missing parts supplied by reference TRBV27 and TRBJ2-6, is EAQVTQNPRYLITVTGKKLTVTCSQNMNHEYMSWYRQDPGLGLRQIYYSMNVEVTDKGDVPEGYKVSRKEKRNFPLILESPSPNQTSLYFCASSGFLGANVLTFGAGSRLTVL.

The rearrangement joins TRBV6-1 to TRBJ1-2; the D is unclear. Germline V gene lookup returns CDR1 MNHNS and CDR2 SASEGT. The CDR3 contains 12 residues. Trimming took 10 bases from V and 4 from J, leaving 13 bases between them. The CDR3 DNA reads as TGTGCCACGGACTTATCTCCCTATGGCTACACCTTC. It specifies CATDLSPYGYTF.

The table lists this clonotype with a few counts. The chain has TRBV28 and TRBJ2-6, with 7 bases lining up with TRBD1. Per the germline V gene, CDR1 is MDHEN and CDR2 is SYDVKM. This CDR3 has 17 amino acids. With V trimmed by 3 bases and J by 2 bases, 7 bases remained unmatched. The CDR3 DNA follows: TGTGCCAGCAGTTTCCCTCTCGACAGGGCTGGGGCCAACGTCCTGACTTTC. It translates to CASSFPLDRAGANVLTF.